This T cell receptor beta chain emerged from a study of T cells in Graves' hyperthyroidism and ophthalmopathy (dated by TCRdb to about 2019). Some background on the complete study: Peripheral blood samples were taken at the time of initial diagnosis, prior to any treatment. An independent validation cohort of 18 to 20 hyperthyroidism patients and over 15 patients who later progressed to ophthalmopathy tested prospective prediction of ophthalmopathy. TCR Vbeta CDR3 sequencing of some 140 peripheral blood samples (under 45 ophthalmopathy, 75 or so hyperthyroidism and roughly 17 progressor patients) is reported in the paper. After sampling, hyperthyroidism patients received methimazole starting at 30 mg daily, and ophthalmopathy patients received high-dose intravenous methylprednisolone. To identify distinguishing TCR V-J signatures, a discovery cohort of 100 patients was used, comprising 43 with Graves' ophthalmopathy and approximately 58 with stable Graves' hyperthyroidism. The 90 to 100 discovery patients were randomly divided into training and test sets at a 7:3 ratio. In addition, the study compared T-cell repertoires in thyroid tissue and in blood from about 6 Graves' hyperthyroidism patients. Study-level results and caveats: No statistical method was used to set the sample size in advance, and investigators knew the group allocation. In validation, the model predicted progression to ophthalmopathy with 55% to 71% sensitivity and approximately 74% specificity, a median of about six months before onset. In cross-validation, a model built on a 13 V-J signature told ophthalmopathy apart from stable hyperthyroidism with 87.88% sensitivity and about 81% specificity, and in testing the same model reached 80%/75%. Blood samples also contained most of the expanded thyroid clonotypes (frequency above 0.001), which suggests that blood repertoires may reflect thyroid immune responses.

Stable Graves' hyperthyroidism was defined as the absence of progression to ophthalmopathy over 18 months of follow-up. Hyperthyroidism patients were aged 18 to 65 years and newly diagnosed, with disease duration of less than 2 months. Any patient with an uncontrolled infection, another autoimmune disease, pregnancy or lactation was excluded. Diagnoses relied on clinical symptoms, serum thyroxine and TRAb, thyroid ultrasound and orbital computed tomography. Ficoll-Paque density gradient centrifugation was used to isolate PBMCs from approximately 10 ml of fresh peripheral blood. Total RNA was extracted with Trizol reagent, and quality was checked on an Agilent 2100 Bioanalyzer. Amplification of TCR beta CDR3 regions was carried out from RNA transcripts. For the first round of RT-PCR on the TCR CDR3, the HTBI primer set was used together with the Qiagen OneStep RT-PCR kit. A second multiplex PCR round built the libraries, followed by size selection and purification. Libraries were sequenced paired-end with 100 bp reads on an Illumina HiSeq2000. Per the original workflow: SOAPnuke was used to process the raw data, removing reads that contained adapters or uncalled bases, had a mean Phred below 15, or lacked an exact match to the constant primer or identifier. COPE v1.2.5 was used to merge the high-quality paired reads, and each unique nucleotide sequence was defined as a clonotype. Clonotypes were aligned to IMGT TRBV, TRBD and TRBJ reference segments using MiTCR v1.1. Analysis was restricted to V-J combinations with a frequency above 0.0001, which covered roughly 99% of repertoires. A TCS score was defined as the ratio of F50 (clonal expansion) to E x V (chaos), with BLOSUM62-based TCRdist applied between CDR3 peptides within each V-J. Welch's t-statistics and random forest reduced just over 500 V-J features to fewer than 15, which were used in a naive Bayes classifier (R e1071). Thyroid-blood repertoire similarity was quantified with the Morisita-Horn index. TCRdb reanalyzed the raw reads on its own, using fastp at Q25 for trimming and MiXCR for clone calling, and kept in-frame beta chains. When rows share a CDR3 protein, they turn into one entry using the most common DNA and genes. The V and J calls follow TCRdb's processing rather than the paper's. The sample yields 85,000 to 110,000 distinct CDR3 sequences; approximately 48% were counted once. The ten largest clones represent roughly 26% of the sample.

The CDR3 measures 18 amino acids from cysteine to phenylalanine. The retained sequence is limited to the CDR3, 54 bases, with the frame set at the first base. The germline V gene encodes CDR1 KGHDR and CDR2 SFDVKD. Trimming leaves V shorter by 3 bases and J shorter by 4 bases, with the junction holding 7 bases beyond the gene matches. Regarding this clonotype: Its antigen has not been determined. There are no base qualities to consult, and no much larger clone falls within one base.

The source of this sequence is a man in his forties with Graves' hyperthyroidism. The sequenced sample consisted of blood. The rearrangement combines TRBV24-1 with TRBJ2-1, with 14 bases aligning to TRBD2. The CDR3 in this case is CATSDAGLAGGGYNEQFF. The DNA reads as follows: TGTGCCACCAGTGATGCCGGACTAGCGGGAGGAGGGTACAATGAGCAGTTCTTC.